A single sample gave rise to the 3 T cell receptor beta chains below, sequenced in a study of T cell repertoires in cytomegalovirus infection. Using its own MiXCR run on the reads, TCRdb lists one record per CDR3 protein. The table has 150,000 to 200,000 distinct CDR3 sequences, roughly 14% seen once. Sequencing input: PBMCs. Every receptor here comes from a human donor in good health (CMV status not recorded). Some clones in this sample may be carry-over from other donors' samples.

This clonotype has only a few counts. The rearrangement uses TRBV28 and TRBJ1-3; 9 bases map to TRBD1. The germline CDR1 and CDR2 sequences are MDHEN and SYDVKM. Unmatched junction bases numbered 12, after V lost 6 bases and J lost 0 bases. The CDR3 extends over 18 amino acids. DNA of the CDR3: TGTGCCAGCAGCCCGAGAAAGGGACAGGGCCTCTCTGGAAACACCATATATTTT. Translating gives CASSPRKGQGLSGNTIYF.

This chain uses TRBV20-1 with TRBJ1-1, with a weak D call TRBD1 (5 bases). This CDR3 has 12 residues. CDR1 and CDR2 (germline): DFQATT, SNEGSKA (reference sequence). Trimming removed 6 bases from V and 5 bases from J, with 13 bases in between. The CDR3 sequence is CSAGEGKTEAFF. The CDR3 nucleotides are TGCAGTGCCGGGGAGGGGAAGACTGAAGCTTTCTTT.

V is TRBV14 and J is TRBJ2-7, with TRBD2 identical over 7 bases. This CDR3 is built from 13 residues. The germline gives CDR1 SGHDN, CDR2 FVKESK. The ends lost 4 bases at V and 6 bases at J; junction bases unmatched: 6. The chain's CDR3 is CASSLLTSSEQYF. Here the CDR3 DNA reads TGTGCCAGCAGCCTTCTGACTAGCTCCGAGCAGTACTTC.